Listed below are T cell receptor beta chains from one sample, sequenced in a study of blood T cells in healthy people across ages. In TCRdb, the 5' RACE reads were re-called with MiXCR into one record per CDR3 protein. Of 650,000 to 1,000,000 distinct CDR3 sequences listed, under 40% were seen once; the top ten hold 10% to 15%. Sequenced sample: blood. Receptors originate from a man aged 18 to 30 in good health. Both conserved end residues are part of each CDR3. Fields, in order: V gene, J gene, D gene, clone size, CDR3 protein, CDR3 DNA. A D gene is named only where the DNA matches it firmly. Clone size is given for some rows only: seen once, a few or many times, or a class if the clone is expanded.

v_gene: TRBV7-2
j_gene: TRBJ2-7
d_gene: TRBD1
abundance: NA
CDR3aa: CAGSGGQGFSGEQYF
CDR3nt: TGTGCCGGCAGCGGCGGACAGGGGTTTTCGGGCGAGCAGTACTTC

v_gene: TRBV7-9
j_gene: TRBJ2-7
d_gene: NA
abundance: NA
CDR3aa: CASSPRGRRYEQYF
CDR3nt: TGTGCCAGCAGCCCACGGGGACGGCGCTACGAGCAGTACTTC

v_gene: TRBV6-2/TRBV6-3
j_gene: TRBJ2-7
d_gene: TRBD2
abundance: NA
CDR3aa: CASSRTTSGRSYEQYF
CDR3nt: TGTGCCAGCAGTCGGACGACTAGCGGGAGAAGCTACGAGCAGTACTTC

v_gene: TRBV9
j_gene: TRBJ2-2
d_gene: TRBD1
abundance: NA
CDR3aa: CASSAPTKGATDTGELFF
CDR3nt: TGTGCCAGCAGCGCCCCTACGAAGGGGGCAACAGACACCGGGGAGCTGTTTTTT

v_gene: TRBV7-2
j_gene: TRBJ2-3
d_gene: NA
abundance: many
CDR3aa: CASSLPSTDTQYF
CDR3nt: TGTGCCAGCAGCTTACCCAGCACAGATACGCAGTATTTT

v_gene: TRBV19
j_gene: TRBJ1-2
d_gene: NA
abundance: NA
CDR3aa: CASTPTPSYGYTF
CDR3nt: TGTGCCAGTACGCCAACACCGAGCTATGGCTACACCTTC

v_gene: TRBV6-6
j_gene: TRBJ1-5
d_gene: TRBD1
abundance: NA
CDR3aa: CASSAGTVHQPQHF
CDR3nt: TGTGCCAGCAGTGCTGGGACAGTGCATCAGCCCCAGCATTTT

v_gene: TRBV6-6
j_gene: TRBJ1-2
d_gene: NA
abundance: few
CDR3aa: CASTHTSDGMSVGGYTF
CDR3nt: TGTGCCAGCACTCACACCTCGGACGGCATGAGTGTGGGAGGCTACACCTTC

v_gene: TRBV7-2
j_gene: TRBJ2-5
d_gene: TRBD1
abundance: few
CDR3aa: CASRADRVPYNEQYF
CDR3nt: TGTGCCAGCAGAGCGGACAGGGTCCCCTACAATGAGCAGTACTTC

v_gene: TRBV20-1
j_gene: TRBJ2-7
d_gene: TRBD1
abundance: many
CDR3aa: CSARDLGQRAYEQYF
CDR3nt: TGCAGTGCTAGAGATTTGGGACAGCGAGCCTACGAGCAGTACTTC

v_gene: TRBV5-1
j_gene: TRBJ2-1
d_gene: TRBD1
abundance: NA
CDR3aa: CASSSKPPGQGWNEQFF
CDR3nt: TGCGCCAGCAGCTCCAAACCCCCGGGACAGGGATGGAATGAGCAGTTCTTC

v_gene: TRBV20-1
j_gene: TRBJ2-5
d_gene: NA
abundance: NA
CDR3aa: CSALLGRGQETQYF
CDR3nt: TGCAGTGCCCTTTTGGGGCGGGGCCAAGAGACCCAGTACTTC

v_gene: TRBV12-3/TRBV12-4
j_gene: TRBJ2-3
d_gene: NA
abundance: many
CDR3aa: CASSLYTTDTQYF
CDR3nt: TGTGCCAGCAGTTTGTACACCACAGATACGCAGTATTTT

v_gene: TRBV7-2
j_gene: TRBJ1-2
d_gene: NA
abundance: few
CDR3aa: CASSLGLRQGYTF
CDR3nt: TGTGCCAGCAGCTTAGGACTCAGGCAAGGCTACACCTTC

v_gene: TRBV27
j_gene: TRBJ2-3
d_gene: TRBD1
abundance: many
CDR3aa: CASSFRDRGTDTQYF
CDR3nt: TGTGCCAGCAGTTTCCGGGACAGGGGCACAGATACGCAGTATTTT

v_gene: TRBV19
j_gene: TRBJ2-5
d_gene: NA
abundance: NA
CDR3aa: CVSRAAEQETQYF
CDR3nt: TGTGTCAGTAGAGCGGCTGAACAAGAGACCCAGTACTTC

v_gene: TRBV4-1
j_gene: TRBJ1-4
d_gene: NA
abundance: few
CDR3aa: CASSPLLGTNEKLFF
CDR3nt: TGCGCCAGCAGCCCACTCCTAGGGACTAATGAAAAACTGTTTTTT

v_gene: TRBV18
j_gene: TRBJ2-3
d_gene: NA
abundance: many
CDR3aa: CASSRTSSTDTQYF
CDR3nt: TGTGCCAGCAGCAGAACTTCTAGCACAGATACGCAGTATTTT

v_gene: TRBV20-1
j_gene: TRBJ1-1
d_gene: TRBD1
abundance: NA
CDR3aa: CSAHRGTGNTEAFF
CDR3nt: TGCAGTGCTCACAGGGGGACTGGGAACACTGAAGCTTTCTTT

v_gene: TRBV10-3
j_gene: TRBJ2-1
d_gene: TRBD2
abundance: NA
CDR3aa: CAITILAGGRNERFF
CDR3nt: TGTGCCATCACCATACTAGCGGGGGGCCGGAATGAGCGGTTCTTC

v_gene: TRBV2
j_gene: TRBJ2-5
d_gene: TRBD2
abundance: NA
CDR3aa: CASRRTRGGETQYF
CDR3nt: TGTGCCAGCAGGAGGACCCGGGGAGGGGAGACCCAGTACTTC

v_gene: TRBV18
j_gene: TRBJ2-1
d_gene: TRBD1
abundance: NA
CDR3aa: CASSPLRDSQETQFF
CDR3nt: TGTGCCAGCTCACCACTACGGGACAGCCAAGAGACCCAGTTCTTC

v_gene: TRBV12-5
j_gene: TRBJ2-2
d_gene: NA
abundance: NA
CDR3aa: CASGFGQGHTGELFF
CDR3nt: TGTGCTAGTGGTTTCGGGCAGGGGCACACCGGGGAGCTGTTTTTT

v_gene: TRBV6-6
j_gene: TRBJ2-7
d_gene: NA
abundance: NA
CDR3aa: CASRTGTATYEQYF
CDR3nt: TGTGCCAGCAGAACCGGGACGGCAACCTACGAGCAGTACTTC

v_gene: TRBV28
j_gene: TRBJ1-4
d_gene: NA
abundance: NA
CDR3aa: CASSPGGRKNEKLFF
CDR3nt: TGTGCCAGCAGTCCTGGGGGGCGGAAAAATGAAAAACTGTTTTTT

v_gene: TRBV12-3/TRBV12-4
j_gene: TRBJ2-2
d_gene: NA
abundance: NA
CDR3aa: CASSWVEPNTGELFF
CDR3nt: TGTGCCAGCAGTTGGGTCGAGCCGAACACCGGGGAGCTGTTTTTT

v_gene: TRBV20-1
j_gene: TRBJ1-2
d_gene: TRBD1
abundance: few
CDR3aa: CSARDGQGQNYGYTF
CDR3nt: TGCAGTGCTAGAGATGGACAGGGCCAGAACTATGGCTACACCTTC

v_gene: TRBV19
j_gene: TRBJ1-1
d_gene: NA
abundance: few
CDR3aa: CASHPTGPTEAFF
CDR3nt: TGTGCCAGCCACCCGACAGGTCCCACTGAAGCTTTCTTT

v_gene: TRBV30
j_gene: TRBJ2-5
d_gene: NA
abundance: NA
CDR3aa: CAWRSVQETQYF
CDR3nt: TGTGCCTGGAGAAGCGTCCAAGAGACCCAGTACTTC

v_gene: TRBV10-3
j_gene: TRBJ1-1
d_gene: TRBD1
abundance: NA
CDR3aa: CAIRRDDREGNTEAFF
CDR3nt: TGTGCCATCAGGCGAGATGACAGGGAGGGGAACACTGAAGCTTTCTTT

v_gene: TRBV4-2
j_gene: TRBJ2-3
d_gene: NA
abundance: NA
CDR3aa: CASSQGWRASTDTQYF
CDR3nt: TGTGCCAGCAGCCAAGGTTGGCGGGCTAGCACAGATACGCAGTATTTT

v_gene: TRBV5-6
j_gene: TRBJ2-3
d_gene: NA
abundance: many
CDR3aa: CASSLRTDLLTDTQYF
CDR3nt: TGTGCCAGCAGCTTGCGGACGGACCTACTCACAGATACGCAGTATTTT

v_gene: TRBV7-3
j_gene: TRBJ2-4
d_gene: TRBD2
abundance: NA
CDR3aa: CASSLGAGGPSREQYF
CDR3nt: TGTGCCAGCAGCTTAGGGGCGGGAGGGCCGTCGAGAGAGCAGTACTTC

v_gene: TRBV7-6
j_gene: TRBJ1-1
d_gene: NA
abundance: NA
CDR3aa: CASSRDGEATEAFF
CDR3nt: TGTGCCAGCAGCCGGGACGGGGAGGCCACTGAAGCTTTCTTT

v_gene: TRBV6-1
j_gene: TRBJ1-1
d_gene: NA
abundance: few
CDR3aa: CASSVDLGTAEAFF
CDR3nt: TGTGCCAGCAGTGTTGATTTGGGTACGGCTGAAGCTTTCTTT

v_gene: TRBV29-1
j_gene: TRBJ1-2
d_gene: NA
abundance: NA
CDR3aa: CSVRGEDGYTF
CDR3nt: TGCAGCGTTCGGGGGGAGGATGGCTACACCTTC

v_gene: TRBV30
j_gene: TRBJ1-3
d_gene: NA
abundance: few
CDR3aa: CAWSVGARASGNTIYF
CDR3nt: TGTGCCTGGTCCGTGGGAGCTCGTGCCTCTGGAAACACCATATATTTT

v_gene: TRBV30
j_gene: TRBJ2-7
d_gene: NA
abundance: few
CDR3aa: CAWSVQGPYEQYF
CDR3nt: TGTGCCTGGAGTGTACAGGGACCCTACGAGCAGTACTTC

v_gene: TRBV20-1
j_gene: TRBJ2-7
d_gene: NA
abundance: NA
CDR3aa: CSARDFRGYEQYF
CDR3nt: TGCAGTGCTAGAGATTTTAGGGGCTACGAGCAGTACTTC

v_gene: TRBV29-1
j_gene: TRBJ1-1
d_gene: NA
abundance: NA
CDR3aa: CSVDLAAGANTEAFF
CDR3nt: TGCAGCGTTGATTTAGCGGCAGGGGCGAACACTGAAGCTTTCTTT